This T cell receptor (beta chain) stems from a study of T cells in women clearing cervical HPV infection. About the study: Cases: HPV16-related CIN3 or worse on histology, a couple of invasive cancers. Cases' blood sampling followed lesion detection by median about 150 days (90 to 200). Only a few women had HLA typing results available.

The table came from immunoSEQ multiplex PCR; TCRdb's copy has only in-frame clones and leaves some out. In all, the sample yields 22,000 or so clones. On this clone: The read ends 3 residues shy of where the CDR3 ends; the end is completed using the germline J gene.

Germline-derived CDR1 and CDR2 are SGHTA and FQGNSA. CDR3 length equals 14 residues. V was pared by 6 bases and J by 4 bases, with 12 bases between. Sequencing was carried out using blood buffy coat. The TCR was taken from a woman between 18 and 70 years old with a cervical HPV16 infection that either progressed to CIN3+ or cleared (not recorded which). The rearrangement joins TRBV7-2 to TRBJ2-2; possibly TRBD1 for D (6 bases). The CDR3 DNA, read in part, is TGTGCCAGCAGGATAACAGGGATCACCGGGGAG. This encodes CASRITGITGE. The full-length CDR3 reads as CASRITGITGELFF. The full variable domain, completed using reference TRBV7-2 and TRBJ2-2, is GAGVSQSPSNKVTEKGKDVELRCDPISGHTALYWYRQSLGQGLEFLIYFQGNSAPDKSGLPSDRFSAERTGGSVSTLTIQRTQQEDSAVYLCASRITGITGELFFGEGSRLTVL.